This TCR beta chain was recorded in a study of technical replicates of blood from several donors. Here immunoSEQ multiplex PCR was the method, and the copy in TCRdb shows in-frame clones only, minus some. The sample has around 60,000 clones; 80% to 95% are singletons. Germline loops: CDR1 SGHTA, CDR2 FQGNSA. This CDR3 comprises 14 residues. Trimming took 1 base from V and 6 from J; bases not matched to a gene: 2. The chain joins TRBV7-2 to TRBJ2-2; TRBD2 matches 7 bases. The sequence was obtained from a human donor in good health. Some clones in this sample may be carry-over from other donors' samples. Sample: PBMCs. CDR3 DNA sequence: TGTGCCAGCAGCTTAGACGCGGGAGCCGGGGAGCTGTTTTTT. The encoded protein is CASSLDAGAGELFF.